This entry lists 27 T cell receptor beta chains sequenced from one sample in a study of T cell responses to AZD1222 COVID-19 vaccine. Produced via immunoSEQ multiplex PCR; TCRdb's table is partial and in-frame only. The sample gives 180,000 or so clones, 80% to 95% of which show up once; 1.5% to 2% is in the top ten. The sample consisted of peripheral blood, taken 28 days after the second AZD1222 dose. The receptor set was obtained from an adult who received the AZD1222 COVID-19 vaccine.

V gene TRBV5-6 combines with J gene TRBJ2-3; D call uncertain. The CDR3 has 14 residues. The V and J ends lost 2 bases and 1 base respectively, with 8 bases between them. Germline V gene lookup returns CDR1 SGHDT and CDR2 YYEEEE. The CDR3 sequence is CASSFGPRTDTQYF. In DNA, the CDR3 is TGTGCCAGCAGCTTTGGGCCTCGCACAGATACGCAGTATTTT.

This clone has more than one count but fewer than ten. The chain joins TRBV15 to TRBJ2-5; no reliable D call. Germline-derived CDR1 and CDR2 are LNHNV and YYDKDF (reference sequence). V shed 0 bases and J shed 5 bases, with 7 bases lying between them. The CDR3 sequence is 13 residues long. The CDR3 nucleotides read TGTGCCACCAGCAGAGATCCCGGGGAGACCCAGTACTTC. Its protein product is CATSRDPGETQYF.

This chain connects TRBV4-2 to TRBJ2-1; 9 nucleotides match TRBD1. Germline assignment: CDR1 LGHNA and CDR2 YNFKEQ. This CDR3 has 16 residues. The J segment lost 3 bases and the V segment lost 3 bases, leaving 6 bases of the junction unmatched. In nucleotides, the CDR3 is TGTGCCAGCAGCCAGGGCCGACAGGGGGGCTACAATGAGCAGTTCTTC. Translated: CASSQGRQGGYNEQFF.

This chain links TRBV6-4 with TRBJ1-5, with a tentative D call TRBD1 (6 bases). Trimming pared 5 bases from V and 7 bases from J, leaving 12 bases between. In germline, CDR1 is MRHNA, CDR2 SNTAGT. The CDR3 length is 13 residues. This chain's CDR3 is CASSSGALQPQHF. The CDR3 nucleotides are TGTGCCAGCAGTTCGGGGGCTTTGCAGCCCCAGCATTTT.

Of note for this clone: Other DNA variants within this sample encode the same CDR3. The chain recombines TRBV9 with TRBJ1-6; no definite D call. V was shortened by 0 bases and J by 7 bases, with 5 bases between the two germline ends. The CDR3 has 13 amino acids. Germline V gene sequence: CDR1 SGDLS, CDR2 YYNGEE. Written as DNA, the CDR3 is TGTGCCAGCAGCGTAGGTGGGAATTCACCCCTCCACTTT. It is translated as CASSVGGNSPLHF.

The chain carries TRBV6-5 and TRBJ1-1; D may be TRBD1 (6 bases). Germline CDR1 and CDR2: MNHEY and SVGAGI. The CDR3 is made up of 14 amino acids. Trimming left V 7 bases short and J 4 bases short, with 16 bases between. The CDR3 DNA reads as TGTGCCAGCACCGAAGGGGGAAGGGGCACTGAAGCTTTCTTT. Its translation is CASTEGGRGTEAFF.

The chain uses TRBV3-1 (or the pseudogene TRBV3-2) and TRBJ2-7; 8 nucleotides align to TRBD1. CDR1 LGHDT and CDR2 YNNKEL come from the germline V gene (reference sequence). CDR3 length: 14 amino acids. V shed 1 base and J 8 bases; nucleotides not matched to a gene: 7. CDR3 in amino acids: CASSQGAQGAKQYF. The CDR3, as DNA: TGTGCCAGCAGCCAAGGGGCCCAGGGGGCCAAGCAGTACTTC.

This chain joins TRBV5-1 and TRBJ2-1, with a weak D call TRBD2 (5 bases). CDR3 length: 11 residues. The germline CDR1 and CDR2 sequences are SGHRS and YFSETQ. Trimming shortened V by 5 bases and J by 10 bases, and 10 bases separated the two germline ends. The CDR3 loop reads CASRAGEEQFF. The CDR3 coding sequence is TGCGCCAGCAGGGCCGGGGAAGAGCAGTTCTTC.

This clone has a handful of counts. The rearrangement links TRBV6-5 to TRBJ2-7, with D perhaps TRBD1 or TRBD2 (5 bases each). Germline values: CDR1 MNHEY, CDR2 SVGAGI. The length of the CDR3 is 16 residues. The germline V and J ends were trimmed by 0 bases and 3 bases, with 15 bases remaining between them. DNA of the CDR3: TGTGCCAGCAGTTACTCCCTCGGGACCCAGGTCTACGAGCAGTACTTC. It codes for CASSYSLGTQVYEQYF.

The gene calls are TRBV19 and TRBJ1-4, with D possibly matching TRBD1 (5 bases). This CDR3 spans 17 amino acids. Trimming pared 3 bases from V and 0 bases from J, leaving 14 bases between. CDR1 is LNHDA, CDR2 SQIVND, per germline (reference sequence). Here the CDR3 reads CASSMDTRPTTNEKLFF. The CDR3 nucleotides read TGTGCCAGTAGTATGGACACCCGCCCCACAACTAATGAAAAACTGTTTTTT. The full variable domain, its missing parts supplied by reference TRBV19 and TRBJ1-4, is DGGITQSPKYLFRKEGQNVTLSCEQNLNHDAMYWYRQDPGQGLRLIYYSQIVNDFQKGDIAEGYSVSREKKESFPLTVTSAQKNPTAFYLCASSMDTRPTTNEKLFFGSGTQLSVL.

The CDR3 region is CASSSKMMNTEAFF. CDR3 DNA: TGTGCCAGCAGCTCAAAGATGATGAACACTGAAGCTTTCTTT. The chain employs TRBV7-2 and TRBJ1-1; D ambiguous. CDR3 length equals 14 residues. Deletions cut 4 bases from V and 0 bases from J, with 9 bases between. Germline V CDR1 and CDR2: SGHTA, FQGNSA.

This clone was counted a single time. The chain has TRBV4-1 and TRBJ2-1; possibly TRBD2 for D (5 bases). Per the germline V gene, CDR1 is MGHRA and CDR2 is YSYEKL. The CDR3 loop spans 14 amino acids. V was cut by 6 bases and J by 7 bases, with 16 bases left in between. The CDR3, as DNA: TGCGCCAGCAGTCCCTGGGAGCGCGCTAATGAGCAGTTCTTC. It encodes CASSPWERANEQFF.

This clone has only a few counts. The genes are TRBV5-6 and TRBJ2-7; 8 bases map to TRBD1. This CDR3 spans 14 amino acids. With 4 bases clipped from V and 10 bases from J, the junction kept 13 bases outside the gene matches. Germline lookup yields CDR1 SGHDT and CDR2 YYEEEE. The CDR3 nucleotides read TGTGCCAGCAGCACGGGACAGGTCCTTGCGGCTCAGTACTTC. Translated, it gives CASSTGQVLAAQYF.

The chain carries TRBV2 and TRBJ1-5; D is perhaps TRBD1 (6 bases). CDR1 and CDR2 (germline): SNHLY, FYNNEI. The CDR3 is made up of 13 amino acids. The V end lost 5 bases, the J end lost 7 bases, and 12 bases lay between the germline ends. The CDR3 DNA reads as TGTGCCAGCAGTCACAGGGCGAGGCAGCCCCAGCATTTT. This encodes CASSHRARQPQHF.

The V and J genes are TRBV6-5 and TRBJ2-1; 11 bases align to TRBD2. J lost 7 bases, V lost 6 bases, and 8 bases had no gene match. Germline loops: CDR1 MNHEY, CDR2 SVGAGI. The CDR3 covers 15 residues. The CDR3 loop reads CASSKLAGGKNEQFF. The CDR3, as DNA: TGTGCCAGCAGCAAGCTAGCGGGGGGAAAAAATGAGCAGTTCTTC.

Worth noting for this clone: This same CDR3 is encoded by further DNA sequences in the sample. The chain has TRBV24-1 and TRBJ2-5, with unresolved D. The CDR3 length is 12 residues. The germline CDR1 and CDR2 sequences are KGHDR and SFDVKD. The V end lost 2 bases, the J end lost 5 bases, and 5 bases lay between the germline ends. CDR3 sequence (DNA): TGTGCCACCAGTGATTATGGGGAGACCCAGTACTTC. This sequence encodes CATSDYGETQYF.

This sequence joins TRBV4-1 and TRBJ1-5, with D perhaps TRBD1 (6 bases). Looked up from germline, CDR1 is MGHRA and CDR2 is YSYEKL. The CDR3 contains 16 residues. V dropped 0 bases and J dropped 6 bases, with 15 bases sitting between them. DNA for the CDR3: TGCGCCAGCAGCCAAGATCTTCGACAGGACGGTCAGCCCCAGCATTTT. This codes for CASSQDLRQDGQPQHF.

This clone appeared once. J is TRBJ2-5 and V is TRBV5-8; D may be TRBD2 (7 bases). Per germline, CDR1 SGHTS and CDR2 YDEGEE. V was trimmed by 3 bases and J by 4 bases, leaving 13 bases between them. The CDR3 runs to 14 residues. CDR3 in DNA: TGTGCCAGCAGCTCACCAGGGGAGGGAGAGACCCAGTACTTC. Translation: CASSSPGEGETQYF.

Here the CDR3 DNA reads TGTGCCAGCAGCCCTAACAGGGGAAACACCATATATTTT. Translating it yields CASSPNRGNTIYF. The chain has TRBV11-2 and TRBJ1-3; D is possibly TRBD1 (5 bases). Germline CDR1 is SGHAT and CDR2 is FQNNGV. The CDR3 spans 13 residues. The germline V and J ends were trimmed by 5 bases and 4 bases, with 9 bases remaining between them.

The chain uses TRBV7-8 and TRBJ1-3; 8 bases are shared with TRBD1. The CDR3 contains 17 residues. J was trimmed by 0 bases and V by 5 bases; bases with no gene match: 9. Germline assignment: CDR1 SGHVS and CDR2 FQNEAQ. CDR3 in DNA: TGTGCCAGCAGCGCAAGGGGACAGGATCTCTCTGGAAACACCATATATTTT. Translating it yields CASSARGQDLSGNTIYF.

This clone was counted a single time. The V gene is TRBV2, the J gene TRBJ2-7; possibly TRBD1 for D (6 bases). CDR1 SNHLY and CDR2 FYNNEI come from the germline V gene. The CDR3 has 15 amino acids. The V end was cut by 5 bases, the J end by 3 bases, with 17 bases between. In nucleotides, the CDR3 is TGTGCCAGCAGTACCCAGGGGACCGTATACTACGAGCAGTACTTC. It encodes CASSTQGTVYYEQYF.

The chain links TRBV4-1 to TRBJ2-1, with D perhaps TRBD2 (5 bases). Per germline, CDR1 MGHRA and CDR2 YSYEKL. The V end was cut by 0 bases, the J end by 10 bases, with 13 bases between. This CDR3 contains 14 residues. CDR3 bases: TGCGCCAGCAGCCAAGATTGGGCCGAGCGGGAGCAGTTCTTC. This gives the protein CASSQDWAEREQFF.

This chain connects TRBV6-2 or TRBV6-3 to TRBJ2-1, with D unresolved. This CDR3 comprises 15 residues. Germline V gene data show CDR1 as MNHEY and CDR2 as SVGEGT. V was pared by 4 bases and J by 10 bases, with 20 bases between. The CDR3 DNA reads TGTGCCAGCAGTTTAGACGGGTCAACGCATGAGGAGCAGTTCTTC. It translates to CASSLDGSTHEEQFF.

The sample holds a few counts of this clone. For the CDR3, the DNA is TGTGCCAGCAGCCAAGCCGGGACTAGCCCCTACGAGCAGTACTTC. Translation gives CASSQAGTSPYEQYF. The chain carries TRBV3-1 (or the pseudogene TRBV3-2) and TRBJ2-7, with 9 nucleotides matching TRBD2. Germline V gene data show CDR1 as LGHDT and CDR2 as YNNKEL (reference sequence). The V gene end was trimmed by 1 base and the J gene end by 2 bases; junction bases not matched to a gene: 3. This CDR3 contains 15 residues.

The chain links TRBV7-9 to TRBJ2-1, with a weak D call TRBD1 (6 bases). V gave up 4 bases and J gave up 6 bases, with 13 bases separating them. CDR3 length equals 14 residues. Per the germline V gene, CDR1 is SEHNR and CDR2 is FQNEAQ (reference sequence). For the CDR3, the DNA is TGTGCCAGCAGCTACGGACAGTTGTCCAATGAGCAGTTCTTC. Amino acid sequence: CASSYGQLSNEQFF.

Points on this clone: One junction end does not reproduce the germline sequence, and a read error may be involved. The gene calls are TRBV7-7 and TRBJ1-4; D possibly corresponds to TRBD1 (6 bases). The CDR3 length is 16 residues. Germline-derived CDR1 and CDR2 are SSHAT and FNYEAQ (reference sequence). The CDR3 region has the DNA TGTGCTAGCAGCTTAGCGGGGCAGGGGCGTGGTGAAAAACTGTTTTTT. This gives the protein CASSLAGQGRGEKLFF.

The chain combines TRBV5-6 with TRBJ2-5; 8 bases align to TRBD1. V lost 2 bases, J lost 2 bases, and 5 bases stayed unmatched. The CDR3 consists of 15 residues. Germline V gene sequence: CDR1 SGHDT, CDR2 YYEEEE. The CDR3 sequence is CASSFGGQGQETQYF. The CDR3 DNA reads TGTGCCAGCAGCTTTGGCGGACAGGGTCAAGAGACCCAGTACTTC.